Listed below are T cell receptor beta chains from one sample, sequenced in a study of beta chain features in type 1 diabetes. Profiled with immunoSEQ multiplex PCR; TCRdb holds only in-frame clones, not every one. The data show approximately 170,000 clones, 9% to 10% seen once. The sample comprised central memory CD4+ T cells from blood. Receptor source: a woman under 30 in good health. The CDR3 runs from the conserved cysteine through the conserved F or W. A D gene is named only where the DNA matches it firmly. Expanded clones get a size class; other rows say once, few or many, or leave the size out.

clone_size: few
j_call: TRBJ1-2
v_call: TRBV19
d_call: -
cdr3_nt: TGTGCCAGTAGAGAGTACTATGGCTACACCTTC
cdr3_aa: CASREYYGYTF

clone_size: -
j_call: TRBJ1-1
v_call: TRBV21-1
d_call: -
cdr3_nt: TGTGCCAGCAGCCCCTGGGACCTGGGAGGTACTGAAGCTTTCTTT
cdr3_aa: CASSPWDLGGTEAFF

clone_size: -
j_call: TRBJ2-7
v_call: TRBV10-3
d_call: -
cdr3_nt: TGTGCCATCAGTGAGTCTATCGGCTCCTACGAGCAGTACTTC
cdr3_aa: CAISESIGSYEQYF

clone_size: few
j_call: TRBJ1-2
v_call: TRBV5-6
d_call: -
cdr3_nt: TGTGCCAGCAGCTTGGACAGGGCGCTGTATGGCTACACCTTC
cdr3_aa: CASSLDRALYGYTF

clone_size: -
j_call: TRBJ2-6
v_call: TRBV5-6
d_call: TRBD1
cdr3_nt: TGTGCCAGCAGCGGCTCCCGGGACAGGGCTGGGGCCAACGTCCTGACTTTC
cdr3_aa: CASSGSRDRAGANVLTF

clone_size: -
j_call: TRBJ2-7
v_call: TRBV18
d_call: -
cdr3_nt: TGTGCCAGCTCACCAGGACAGACCACCTACGAGCAGTACTTC
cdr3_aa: CASSPGQTTYEQYF

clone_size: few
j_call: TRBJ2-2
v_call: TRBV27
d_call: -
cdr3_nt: TGTGCCAGCACCAGTATTCCGGGCACCGGGGAGCTGTTTTTT
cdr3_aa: CASTSIPGTGELFF

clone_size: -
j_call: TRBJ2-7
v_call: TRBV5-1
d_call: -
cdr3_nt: TGCGCCAGCAGCTTGGGGAGCCCCACGCCGGGAAATCACTACGAGCAGTACTTC
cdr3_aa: CASSLGSPTPGNHYEQYF

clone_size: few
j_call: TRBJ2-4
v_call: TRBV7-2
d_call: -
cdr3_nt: TGTGCCAGCAGCCGAAATTCCGGAGGGGTTCTCAACATTCAGTACTTC
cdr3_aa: CASSRNSGGVLNIQYF

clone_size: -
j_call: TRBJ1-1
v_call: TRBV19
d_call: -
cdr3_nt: TGTGCCAGTACCTCCTTCTACGATGAAGCTTTCTTT
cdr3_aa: CASTSFYDEAFF

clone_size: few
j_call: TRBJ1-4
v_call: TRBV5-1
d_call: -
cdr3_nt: TGCGCCAGCAGCTTGGACAGTACTAATGAAAAACTGTTTTTT
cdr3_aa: CASSLDSTNEKLFF

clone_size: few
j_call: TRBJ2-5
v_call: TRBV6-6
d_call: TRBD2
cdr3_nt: TGTGCCAGCAGTTTGGGGGCTAGCGGGGTGAGGGAGACCCAGTACTTC
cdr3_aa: CASSLGASGVRETQYF

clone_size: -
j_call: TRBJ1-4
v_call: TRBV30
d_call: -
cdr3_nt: TGTGCCTGGAGTGCCCGAGGGAAGGAAGAAAAACTGTTTTTT
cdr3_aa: CAWSARGKEEKLFF

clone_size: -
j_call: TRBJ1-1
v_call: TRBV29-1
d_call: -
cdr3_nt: TGCAGCGGTGGAGGGAAGACTGAAGCTTTCTTT
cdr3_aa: CSGGGKTEAFF

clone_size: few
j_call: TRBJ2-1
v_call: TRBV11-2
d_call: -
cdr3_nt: TGTGCCAGCAGCGTCTACTTAGGGGGGGCCATTTACAATGAGCAGTTCTTC
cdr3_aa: CASSVYLGGAIYNEQFF

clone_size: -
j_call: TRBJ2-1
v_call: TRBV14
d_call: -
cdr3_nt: TGTGCCAGCAGCCGAGCCCTATGGGGGGTCGCGTACAATGAGCAGTTCTTC
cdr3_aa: CASSRALWGVAYNEQFF

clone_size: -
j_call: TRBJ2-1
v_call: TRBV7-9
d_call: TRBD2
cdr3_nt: TGTGCCAGCATGCCTCTAGCGGGAGCCTACAATGAGCAGTTCTTC
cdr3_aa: CASMPLAGAYNEQFF

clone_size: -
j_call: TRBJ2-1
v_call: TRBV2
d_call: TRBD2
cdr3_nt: TGTGCCAGCAGTGCTACAGCTAGCGGGGTCCGGAATGAGCAGTTCTTC
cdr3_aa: CASSATASGVRNEQFF

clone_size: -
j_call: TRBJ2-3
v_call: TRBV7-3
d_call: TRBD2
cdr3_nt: TGTGCCAGCAGCCTTCAGCGGGGGATAGGCACAGATACGCAGTATTTT
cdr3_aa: CASSLQRGIGTDTQYF

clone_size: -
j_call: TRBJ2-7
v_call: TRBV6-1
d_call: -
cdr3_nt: TGTGCCAGCAGCCGGGATGACATCTACGAGCAGTACTTC
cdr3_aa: CASSRDDIYEQYF

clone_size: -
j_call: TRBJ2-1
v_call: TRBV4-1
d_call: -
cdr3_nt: TGCGCCAGCAGCCAACCAGGCTCTAGCGTCAATGAGCAGTTCTTC
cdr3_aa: CASSQPGSSVNEQFF

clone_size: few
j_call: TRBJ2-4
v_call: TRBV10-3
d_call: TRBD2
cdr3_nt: TGTGCCATCAGTGAGCCTTCAGCGGGGAGTGGAAACATTCAGTACTTC
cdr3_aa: CAISEPSAGSGNIQYF

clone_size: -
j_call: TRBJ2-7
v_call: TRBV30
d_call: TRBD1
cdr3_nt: TGTGCCTGGAGTCACATGGCCGGGACAGGGGGGGAGCAGTACTTC
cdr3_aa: CAWSHMAGTGGEQYF

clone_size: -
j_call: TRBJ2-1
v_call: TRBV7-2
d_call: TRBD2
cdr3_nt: TGTGCCAGCAGCCCTACTAGCGGGAGTGTGCATGAGCAGTTCTTC
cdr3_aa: CASSPTSGSVHEQFF

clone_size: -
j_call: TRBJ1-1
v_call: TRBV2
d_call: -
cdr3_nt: TGTGCCAGCAGCCCCCGGACAATGAACACTGAAGCTTTCTTT
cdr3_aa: CASSPRTMNTEAFF

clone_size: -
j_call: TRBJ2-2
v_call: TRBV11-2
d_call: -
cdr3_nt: TGTGCCAGCAGCCCGGGCGGGCGGGGGAACACCGGGGAGCTGTTTTTT
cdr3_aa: CASSPGGRGNTGELFF

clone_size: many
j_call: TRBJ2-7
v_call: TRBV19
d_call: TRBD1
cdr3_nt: TGTGCCAGTAGCAAATGGTCGCTCGGGACAGGGGCAGGTGAGCAGTACTTC
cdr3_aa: CASSKWSLGTGAGEQYF

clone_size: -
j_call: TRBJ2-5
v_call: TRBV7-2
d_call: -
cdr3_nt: TGTGCCAGCAGCACAGAGGCCAGGGGCGCGCAGTACTTC
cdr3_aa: CASSTEARGAQYF

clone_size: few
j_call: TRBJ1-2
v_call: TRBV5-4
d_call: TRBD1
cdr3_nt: TGTGCCAGCAGCCTTCCGGGACAGCTCTATGGCTACACCTTC
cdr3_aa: CASSLPGQLYGYTF

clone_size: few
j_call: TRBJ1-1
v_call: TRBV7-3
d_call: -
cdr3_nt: TGTGCCAGCAGCTGGAGAGGGGGTTCCACTGAAGCTTTCTTT
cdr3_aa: CASSWRGGSTEAFF

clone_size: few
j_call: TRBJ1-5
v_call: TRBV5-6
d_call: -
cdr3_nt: TGTGCCAGCAGCTTGAGTGTCAACATGGTTCAGCCCCAGCATTTT
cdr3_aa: CASSLSVNMVQPQHF

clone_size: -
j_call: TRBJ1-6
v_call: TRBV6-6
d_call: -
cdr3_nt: TGTGCCAGCAGTCCCAAAGACCCCCTCCGGGGTTCACCCCTCCACTTT
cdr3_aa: CASSPKDPLRGSPLHF

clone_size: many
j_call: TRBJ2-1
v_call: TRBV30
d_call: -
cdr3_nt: TGTGCCTGGAGCTACAGGTACAATGAGCAGTTCTTC
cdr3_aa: CAWSYRYNEQFF

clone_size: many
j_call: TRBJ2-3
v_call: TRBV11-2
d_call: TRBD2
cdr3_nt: TGTGCCAGCAGCCTCCTCCGGGGGGGCACAGATACGCAGTATTTT
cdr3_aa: CASSLLRGGTDTQYF

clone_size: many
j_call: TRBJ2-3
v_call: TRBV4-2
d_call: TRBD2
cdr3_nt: TGTGCCAGCAGCCAAGATGGGACTAACCGGGGACTCCGGGAAGATACGCAGTATTTT
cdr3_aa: CASSQDGTNRGLREDTQYF

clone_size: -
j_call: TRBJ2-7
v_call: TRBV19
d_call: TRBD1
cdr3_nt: TGTGCCAGTCGCGACTGGGACAGCGTGTCCTACGAGCAGTACTTC
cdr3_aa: CASRDWDSVSYEQYF